This TCR beta chain was sequenced in a study of blood T cell repertoires in COVID-19. Assay: immunoSEQ multiplex PCR; the TCRdb copy retains only in-frame clones and omits some. The data contain roughly 76,000 clones, around nine tenths of them singletons. The V and J ends lost 5 bases and 6 bases respectively, with 11 bases between them. Germline V gives CDR1 LNHDA, CDR2 SQIVND (reference sequence). The CDR3 is 14 amino acids. V and J are TRBV19 and TRBJ1-6, with TRBD1 as a possible D gene (6 bases). The sequence came from a man aged 25 to 40 with acute or convalescent COVID-19. Specimen: peripheral blood. This CDR3 reads CASSPTGINSPLHF. As DNA, the CDR3 is TGTGCCAGTAGTCCTACAGGGATTAATTCACCCCTCCACTTT.